The clone carrying this T cell receptor beta chain was picked up a small number of times. In germline, CDR1 is MDHEN, CDR2 SYDVKM. The length of the CDR3 is 13 residues. V was pared by 3 bases and J by 4 bases, with 9 bases between. This entry is derived from a study of T cells in Graves' hyperthyroidism and ophthalmopathy. Together with thyroid ultrasound, orbital computed tomography, serum thyroxine and TRAb, clinical symptoms were used for diagnoses. RNA transcripts served as the template for amplifying TCR beta CDR3 regions. The HTBI set primed first-round TCR CDR3 RT-PCR. TCRdb re-derived calls from the multiplex PCR reads in MiXCR, one entry per CDR3 protein. The sample gives under 300,000 distinct CDR3 sequences, roughly 15% of which show up once; more than 30% is in the top ten.

The chain is built from TRBV28 and TRBJ1-2; D not certain. Material: blood. This receptor was identified in a woman in her 50s with Graves' hyperthyroidism that later progressed to Graves' ophthalmopathy. In DNA, the CDR3 is TGTGCCAGCAGTTTTGGGCAGTCCTATGGCTACACCTTC. Its translation is CASSFGQSYGYTF.